A single sample is the source of the 13 T cell receptor beta chains below, sequenced in a study of T cell responses to AZD1222 COVID-19 vaccine. The data were produced by immunoSEQ multiplex PCR, yet TCRdb's version contains in-frame clones alone and is incomplete. The sample includes roughly 75,000 clones, roughly 84% seen only once; the top ten take more than 8.5%. The specimen was peripheral blood, collected on day 0 of AZD1222 vaccination. Receptors originate from an adult in good health.

The chain couples TRBV3-1 (or the pseudogene TRBV3-2) to TRBJ2-2, with no clear D. The CDR3 loop spans 12 amino acids. Germline V gene data show CDR1 as LGHDT and CDR2 as YNNKEL (reference sequence). V dropped 8 bases and J dropped 4 bases, with 8 bases sitting between them. The CDR3 DNA is TGTGCCAGCTCGGATCTCACCGGGGAGCTGTTTTTT. Its translation is CASSDLTGELFF.

V is TRBV6-1 and J is TRBJ1-5, with D uncertain. The V end lost 2 bases, the J end lost 7 bases, and 3 bases lay between the germline ends. The V gene's germline CDR1 is MNHNS and CDR2 SASEGT. The CDR3 spans 11 residues. The CDR3 sequence: CASSERQPQHF. Here the CDR3 DNA reads TGTGCCAGCAGTGAAAGGCAGCCCCAGCATTTT.

The chain combines TRBV19 with TRBJ2-1; D is perhaps TRBD1 or TRBD2 (5 bases each). The CDR3 spans 14 residues. V shed 3 bases and J shed 9 bases, with 15 bases lying between them. Germline V lookup: CDR1 LNHDA, CDR2 SQIVND (reference sequence). CDR3 in DNA: TGTGCCAGTAGTATCGCGGGCCCAGGGCGTGAGCAGTTCTTC. This translates into CASSIAGPGREQFF.

Comments on this clone: The same CDR3 arises from other DNA sequences in this sample as well. V and J are TRBV5-6 and TRBJ1-1; D is unresolved. Germline V gene lookup returns CDR1 SGHDT and CDR2 YYEEEE. V lost 0 bases to trimming and J lost 0 bases, with 6 bases between them. CDR3 size: 14 residues. The CDR3 region is CASSLGLLNTEAFF. CDR3 DNA sequence: TGTGCCAGCAGCTTGGGGCTCCTGAACACTGAAGCTTTCTTT.

J is TRBJ1-2 and V is TRBV6-5; weak D call: TRBD1 (5 bases). CDR1 and CDR2 (germline): MNHEY, SVGAGI. CDR3 length: 13 residues. Trimming stripped 0 bases from V and 4 bases from J, with 6 bases between. The CDR3 protein is CASSYSTVYGYTF. In DNA, the CDR3 is TGTGCCAGCAGTTACTCGACAGTCTATGGCTACACCTTC.

The rearrangement joins TRBV30 to TRBJ1-2, with 12 nucleotides matching TRBD1. After removal of 4 bases from V and 8 bases from J, the junction contained 5 bases not matched to a gene. Germline values: CDR1 GTSNPN, CDR2 SVGIG (reference sequence). This CDR3 is 13 amino acids long. In DNA, the CDR3 is TGTGCCTGGAATGCCGGGACAGGGGGCGGCTACACCTTC. It encodes CAWNAGTGGGYTF.

A single count supports this clone. The V and J genes are TRBV30 and TRBJ1-1; D call uncertain. Germline CDR1 GTSNPN, CDR2 SVGIG (reference sequence). The CDR3 runs to 12 residues. The germline V and J ends were trimmed by 3 bases and 1 base, with 6 bases remaining between them. The CDR3 DNA follows: TGTGCCTGGAGCCCACAGAACACTGAAGCTTTCTTT. Translated, it gives CAWSPQNTEAFF.

J is TRBJ2-3 and V is TRBV5-6; 11 bases fit TRBD2. This CDR3 has 16 amino acids. V dropped 4 bases and J dropped 4; count of bases not matched to a gene: 8. Germline CDR1 is SGHDT and CDR2 is YYEEEE. In nucleotides, the CDR3 is TGTGCCAGCAGCCGGAAACTAGCGGGGGTGGCAGATACGCAGTATTTT. Protein sequence: CASSRKLAGVADTQYF.

The V call is TRBV6-2 or TRBV6-3, the J call TRBJ1-5; no reliable D call. The germline CDR1 and CDR2 sequences are MNHEY and SVGEGT. CDR3 size: 13 residues. Between the trimmed V and J ends, which lost 4 bases and 8 bases, there was a span of 12 bases. CDR3 protein: CASSSNRLEPQHF. In DNA, the CDR3 is TGTGCCAGCAGTTCCAATCGCCTGGAGCCCCAGCATTTT.

This clone has only one observation. CDR3 DNA sequence: TGTGCCAGTAGTCTCACCACCCAAATCTACGAGCAGTACTTC. It codes for CASSLTTQIYEQYF. V usage is TRBV19 and J usage is TRBJ2-7; D is undetermined. Germline V gene sequence: CDR1 LNHDA, CDR2 SQIVND (reference sequence). V lost 5 bases, J lost 3 bases, and 14 bases lay in between. The CDR3 has 14 amino acids.

A note on this clone: This sample includes further DNA sequences coding for the same CDR3. This chain uses TRBV27 with TRBJ2-2; TRBD1 agrees at 7 bases. The junction had 6 bases not matched to a gene; V was cut back by 6 bases and J by 2 bases. In germline, CDR1 is MNHEY, CDR2 SMNVEV (reference sequence). The CDR3 sequence is 15 residues long. CDR3 nucleotide sequence: TGTGCCAGCAGGTTGACAGGGCTAAACACCGGGGAGCTGTTTTTT. This codes for CASRLTGLNTGELFF.

This clone was recorded a few times. CDR3 bases: TGTGCCAGCAGTGAATGGGTAGGGGGCTATAGCAATCAGCCCCAGCATTTT. Amino acid sequence: CASSEWVGGYSNQPQHF. The chain uses TRBV6-1 and TRBJ1-5; 7 bases fit TRBD1. Germline CDR1 and CDR2: MNHNS and SASEGT. The CDR3 has 17 amino acids. Trimming took 2 bases from V and 0 from J; bases not matched to a gene: 7.

The CDR3: CASSPGGTTSYEQYF. The CDR3 nucleotides are TGTGCCAGCAGTCCAGGGGGGACTACCTCCTACGAGCAGTACTTC. The chain combines TRBV6-2 or TRBV6-3 with TRBJ2-7, with D perhaps given as TRBD1 or TRBD2 (7 bases each). The CDR3 has 15 residues. Trimming pared 5 bases from V and 0 bases from J, leaving 14 bases between. Germline assignment: CDR1 MNHEY and CDR2 SVGEGT.